The 8 T cell receptor beta chains reported below all come from one sample, sequenced in a study of beta chain features in type 1 diabetes. Reverse transcribing all isolated RNA meant expressed TCRB transcripts were sequenced. Clones were read by immunoSEQ multiplex PCR, and TCRdb kept only the in-frame ones, dropping some. The table lists approximately 40,000 clones, roughly 50% of them singletons. The sequencing sample was made of stem cell memory CD4+ T cells from blood. Receptors were obtained from a young woman in good health.

This clone came up a few times. This chain joins TRBV2 and TRBJ2-7, with D possibly TRBD2 on 7 matching bases. This CDR3 region has 15 residues. CDR1 is SNHLY and CDR2 is FYNNEI in the germline V gene. V was shortened by 7 bases and J by 6 bases, with 22 bases between the two germline ends. The CDR3: CASKGEAGLGGEQYF. The DNA of the CDR3 is TGTGCCAGCAAGGGCGAGGCTGGACTAGGGGGCGAGCAGTACTTC.

The V call is TRBV28, the J call TRBJ1-1, with D possibly matching TRBD1 (5 bases). The CDR3 runs 13 residues. Germline CDR1 and CDR2: MDHEN and SYDVKM. Trimming removed 6 bases at V and 0 bases at J, with 8 bases between. CDR3 bases: TGTGCCAGCAGCGACAGCCTGAACACTGAAGCTTTCTTT. It translates to CASSDSLNTEAFF.

The chain joins TRBV5-1 to TRBJ2-5; 11 bases agree with TRBD1. From germline, CDR1 is SGHRS and CDR2 YFSETQ. The CDR3 is 17 residues long. After removal of 2 bases from V and 4 bases from J, the junction contained 10 bases not matched to a gene. The CDR3 reads CASSFTTGQGGGETQYF. The CDR3, as DNA: TGCGCCAGCAGCTTCACCACGGGACAGGGGGGGGGAGAGACCCAGTACTTC.

This clone has more than one count but fewer than ten. The chain joins TRBV6-5 to TRBJ1-2; a weak D match, TRBD1 (6 bases). The CDR3 covers 14 residues. The V and J ends lost 2 bases and 5 bases respectively, with 12 bases between them. The germline V gene has CDR1 MNHEY and CDR2 SVGAGI. Written as DNA, the CDR3 is TGTGCCAGCAGTTACACCGGACAGCCATATGGCTACACCTTC. This translates into CASSYTGQPYGYTF.

The rearrangement joins TRBV19 to TRBJ2-3; TRBD1 matches at 8 bases. J gave up 0 bases and V 3 bases, and 5 bases lay outside the gene matches. Germline assignment: CDR1 LNHDA and CDR2 SQIVND (reference sequence). The CDR3 spans 16 residues. DNA for the CDR3: TGTGCCAGTAGTATGTGGACAGGGTCGAGCACAGATACGCAGTATTTT. Its protein product is CASSMWTGSSTDTQYF.

The V gene is TRBV30, the J gene TRBJ1-2, with D uncertain. V was cut by 2 bases and J by 3 bases, with 7 bases left in between. The CDR3 runs to 12 residues. From germline, CDR1 is GTSNPN and CDR2 SVGIG (reference sequence). The chain's CDR3 is CAWSRSDYGYTF. The CDR3 nucleotides read TGTGCCTGGAGTAGGAGCGACTATGGCTACACCTTC. Drawing the rest from reference TRBV30 and TRBJ1-2, the complete variable domain is SQTIHQWPATLVQPVGSPLSLECTVEGTSNPNLYWYRQAAGRGLQLLFYSVGIGQISSEVPQNLSASRPQDRQFILSSKKLLLSDSGFYLCAWSRSDYGYTFGSGTRLTVV.

The V gene is TRBV4-3, the J gene TRBJ2-7; D possibly corresponds to TRBD2 (6 bases). In germline, CDR1 is LGHNA, CDR2 YSLEER. The length of the CDR3 is 14 residues. V lost 0 bases, J lost 5 bases, and 11 bases lay in between. The DNA for the CDR3 is TGCGCCAGCAGCCAAGAAGGACTACCCCACGAGCAGTACTTC. As protein: CASSQEGLPHEQYF.

This chain joins TRBV25-1 and TRBJ2-5, with 10 bases aligning to TRBD2. CDR1 and CDR2 from the germline V gene are MGHDK and SYGVNS. This CDR3 region has 16 residues. The trim removed 6 bases at V and 0 bases at J, leaving 7 bases unmatched. The CDR3 DNA follows: TGTGCCAGCAGCACCGGGACTAGCGTGTACCAAGAGACCCAGTACTTC. Translation gives CASSTGTSVYQETQYF.